The 10 T cell receptor beta chains below were found in one sample sequenced in a study of blood T cell repertoires in COVID-19. The table came from immunoSEQ multiplex PCR; TCRdb's copy has only in-frame clones and leaves some out. The sample contains hundreds of thousands of clones, around 87% of which appear only once. The specimen sequenced was PBMCs or T cells enriched from blood (not recorded which). Receptor source: a man aged 25 to 45 who had recovered from COVID-19.

This chain's CDR3 is CASSQGRLAARSVYNEQFF. DNA for the CDR3: TGCGCCAGCAGCCAAGGCCGACTAGCAGCCAGGAGTGTCTACAATGAGCAGTTCTTC. This sequence joins TRBV4-1 and TRBJ2-1, with TRBD2 identical over 7 bases. From germline, CDR1 is MGHRA and CDR2 YSYEKL. The CDR3 sequence is 19 residues long. The trim removed 1 base at V and 3 bases at J, leaving 15 bases unmatched.

The chain couples TRBV28 to TRBJ2-5; D unclear. Germline loops: CDR1 MDHEN, CDR2 SYDVKM. CDR3 length: 13 amino acids. Trimming removed 8 bases from V and 4 bases from J, with 14 bases in between. The CDR3 region is CASLDTEGETQYF. CDR3 sequence (DNA): TGTGCCAGCCTGGATACAGAAGGAGAGACCCAGTACTTC.

The chain joins TRBV27 to TRBJ1-2, with D uncertain. V was clipped by 3 bases and J by 6 bases, with 11 bases between them. CDR1 MNHEY and CDR2 SMNVEV come from the germline V gene (reference sequence). This CDR3 region has 13 residues. CDR3 sequence: CASSFSGWNGYTF. The DNA for the CDR3 is TGTGCCAGCAGTTTTTCGGGGTGGAATGGCTACACCTTC.

The chain links TRBV24-1 to TRBJ1-2; tentatively, D is TRBD1 (6 bases). V lost 4 bases and J lost 3, with 14 bases in between. CDR1 and CDR2 (germline): KGHDR, SFDVKD. The CDR3 is 15 residues long. The CDR3 is CATSDPGERDYGYTF. The CDR3 DNA reads as TGTGCCACCAGTGACCCAGGGGAAAGGGACTATGGCTACACCTTC.

V is TRBV4-1 and J is TRBJ2-5; 10 positions match TRBD1. Per germline, CDR1 MGHRA and CDR2 YSYEKL. The CDR3 length is 15 residues. Losses at the gene ends were 4 bases for V and 0 bases for J; bases not matched to a gene: 2. CDR3 loop: CASSRGQGYQETQYF. CDR3 in DNA: TGCGCCAGCAGCCGGGGACAGGGGTACCAAGAGACCCAGTACTTC.

V usage is TRBV19 and J usage is TRBJ1-1; D remains unclear. This CDR3 is 12 amino acids long. Germline V gene lookup returns CDR1 LNHDA and CDR2 SQIVND (reference sequence). With 5 bases removed from V and 0 bases from J, the gap between germline ends came to 4 bases. The CDR3 region is CASSRVNTEAFF. In DNA form, the CDR3 reads TGTGCCAGTAGTCGGGTGAACACTGAAGCTTTCTTT. The variable domain in full, with the rest retrieved from reference TRBV19 and TRBJ1-1, is DGGITQSPKYLFRKEGQNVTLSCEQNLNHDAMYWYRQDPGQGLRLIYYSQIVNDFQKGDIAEGYSVSREKKESFPLTVTSAQKNPTAFYLCASSRVNTEAFFGQGTRLTVV.

In its sample, this clone was seen once. The J gene is TRBJ2-2, the V gene TRBV5-5, with 9 bases fitting TRBD1. This CDR3 region has 15 residues. The germline V gene encodes CDR1 SGHKS and CDR2 YYEKEE (reference sequence). V was clipped by 4 bases and J by 4 bases; unmatched bases: 5. The CDR3 region has the DNA TGTGCCAGCAGCGCGACAGGGGGGGGCACCGGGGAGCTGTTTTTT. Translating it yields CASSATGGGTGELFF.

J is TRBJ2-1 and V is TRBV10-3, with 7 bases identical to TRBD1. The CDR3 runs 12 residues. V lost 6 bases, J lost 5 bases, and 1 base stayed unmatched. Germline V gene data show CDR1 as ENHRY and CDR2 as SYGVKD. The CDR3 region is CAIRGQDNEQFF. The CDR3 region has the DNA TGTGCCATCAGAGGACAGGACAATGAGCAGTTCTTC.

The chain has TRBV5-8 and TRBJ1-1, with D perhaps matching TRBD1 (5 bases). Germline values: CDR1 SGHTS, CDR2 YDEGEE. The CDR3 consists of 14 residues. Between the trimmed V and J ends, which lost 0 bases and 5 bases, there was a span of 11 bases. The CDR3 DNA reads TGTGCCAGCAGCTTGGCCGGGGGATGGACTGAAGCTTTCTTT. Protein product: CASSLAGGWTEAFF. Together with reference TRBV5-8 and TRBJ1-1, the CDR3 gives the full variable domain: EAGVTQSPTHLIKTRGQQATLRCSPISGHTSVYWYQQALGLGLQFLLWYDEGEERNRGNFPPRFSGRQFPNYSSELNVNALELEDSALYLCASSLAGGWTEAFFGQGTRLTVV.

The chain joins TRBV28 to TRBJ2-7, with 12 bases identical to TRBD2. With 7 bases clipped from V and 0 bases from J, the junction kept 4 bases outside the gene matches. The CDR3 consists of 15 residues. Per germline, CDR1 MDHEN and CDR2 SYDVKM. CDR3 sequence reads: CASTPSGRASYEQYF. The CDR3, as DNA: TGTGCCAGCACCCCTAGCGGGAGGGCCTCCTACGAGCAGTACTTC.